This is a list of T cell receptor beta chains from one sample in a study of vaccination and CD4 T cells after COVID-19. TCRdb independently ran MiXCR on the PCR reads; one entry per CDR3 protein. The table lists more than 10,000 distinct CDR3 sequences, roughly 73% of them singletons. Their specific antigens are unknown. Sequenced sample: CD4+ T cells from blood, cultured in vitro. These receptor sequences come from a human donor who had recovered from COVID-19. CDR3s include the opening cysteine and the closing phenylalanine or tryptophan. D genes are given only for firm matches. Clone size is stated in some rows and not others, as once, few, many or a class when expanded.

TRBD1	TRBV20-1	once	TRBJ1-4	13	TGCAGTGCTAGAGCCAGGGGGGGTGAAAAACTGTTTTTT	CSARARGGEKLFF
TRBD1	TRBV6-5	.	TRBJ1-6	17	TGTGCCAGCAGTTACCTAAAGAACCGGGACAGGGGCTCACCCCTCCACTTT	CASSYLKNRDRGSPLHF
.	TRBV28	few	TRBJ1-6	12	TGTGCCAGCAGTCCACCGACTTCACCCCTCCACTTT	CASSPPTSPLHF
.	TRBV20-1	.	TRBJ2-5	13	TGCAGTGTTAGCAAGCATATATGGGAGACCCAGTACTTC	CSVSKHIWETQYF
TRBD1	TRBV20-1	.	TRBJ1-5	15	TGCAGTGCCCACTCCCGGACAGGCCCCAATCAGCCCCAGCATTTT	CSAHSRTGPNQPQHF
.	TRBV28	.	TRBJ1-1	17	TGTGCCAGCAGTAGTTTGTTCGCGGCACGGAAAAACACTGAAGCTTTCTTT	CASSSLFAARKNTEAFF
.	TRBV27	.	TRBJ2-5	17	TGTGCCAGCAGTTTAACCACACCCGGCAGGGGAGGCGAGACCCAGTACTTC	CASSLTTPGRGGETQYF
.	TRBV20-1	few	TRBJ2-2	14	TGCAGTGCTAGAAGCGTAGCGAACACCGGGGAGCTGTTTTTT	CSARSVANTGELFF
.	TRBV20-1	.	TRBJ1-4	13	TGCAGTGCTAGAAGGCCTACTAATGAAAAACTGTTTTTT	CSARRPTNEKLFF
TRBD2	TRBV2	.	TRBJ2-7	15	TGTGCCAGCAAGCTTCCGCTTAGCGGGAGCCACGAGCAGTACTTC	CASKLPLSGSHEQYF
.	TRBV6-2/TRBV6-3	.	TRBJ2-2	14	TGTGCCAGCAGTTATCCCTCTAGTACCGGGGAGCTGTTTTTT	CASSYPSSTGELFF
TRBD1	TRBV20-1	.	TRBJ1-3	15	TGCAGTGCTAGAGAAGGGGCAGGGGGCGGAAACACCATATATTTT	CSAREGAGGGNTIYF
TRBD1	TRBV6-1	.	TRBJ2-5	13	TGTGCCAGCAGTAAAGGACAGGAAGAGACCCAGTACTTC	CASSKGQEETQYF
.	TRBV7-2	.	TRBJ2-1	12	TGTGCCAGCAGCTTACTGGACAATGAGCAGTTCTTC	CASSLLDNEQFF
TRBD1	TRBV6-1	.	TRBJ2-7	15	TGTGCCAGCAGTGCTCCGGGACAGGGGATTTACGAGCAGTACTTC	CASSAPGQGIYEQYF
.	TRBV20-1	.	TRBJ1-1	14	TGCAGTGCTAGAGAAGGGGGGGCGCGTACTGAAGCTTTCTTT	CSAREGGARTEAFF
.	TRBV15	.	TRBJ1-5	18	TGTGCCACCAGCAGAGATGGGGCCCACGGCGGGAGCAATCAGCCCCAGCATTTT	CATSRDGAHGGSNQPQHF
.	TRBV20-1	few	TRBJ1-5	12	TGCAGTGCTCCGCAGGGTGTAGGGCCCCAGCATTTT	CSAPQGVGPQHF
TRBD1	TRBV7-2	.	TRBJ1-2	16	TGTGCCAGCAGCTTAGCCGGGACAGGGGTTGCCTATGGCTACACCTTC	CASSLAGTGVAYGYTF